Below, one T cell receptor beta chain is given with its context. TCRdb called the RT-PCR reads again in MiXCR, with one record for every CDR3 protein. The sample includes about 700,000 distinct CDR3 sequences, approximately 15% seen only once; the top ten take around 3.3%. CDR1 is GTSNPN, CDR2 SVGIG, per germline (reference sequence). This CDR3 is 19 amino acids long. J lost 4 bases, V lost 4 bases, and 24 bases had no gene match. This sequence originates from a female donor in good health, serving as a healthy control. V and J are TRBV30 and TRBJ1-2, with 7 nucleotides matching TRBD1. The sequenced sample consisted of memory CD4+ T cells from blood. The CDR3 here is CAWTSPPGAGGRLGYGYTF. CDR3 sequence (DNA): TGTGCCTGGACGTCCCCACCAGGGGCAGGGGGACGATTGGGCTATGGCTACACCTTC.